This T cell receptor beta chain derives from a study of T cells in tuberculosis. General study results and limits: Smaller alpha distances in active tuberculosis partly reflected shorter CDR3-alpha lengths.

In regard to this clone: Antigen specificity is unknown.

Method: immunoSEQ multiplex PCR; TCRdb's copy keeps in-frame clones and lacks some. The sample lists fewer than 40,000 clones, around 93% occurring once. Specified time point: new active TB diagnosis, blood taken before or within 7 days of starting treatment. The receptor's source is an adult with tuberculosis. The sequencing here drew on PBMCs, taken at tuberculosis diagnosis.

CDR3 DNA: TGTGCCAGCAGTGAGCTGAGCGGGGTGAATCATGAGCAGTTCTTC. Amino acid sequence: CASSELSGVNHEQFF. The chain couples TRBV25-1 to TRBJ2-1; 7 bases agree with TRBD2. J lost 8 bases, V lost 3 bases, and 10 bases had no gene match. Germline CDR1 is MGHDK and CDR2 is SYGVNS. The CDR3 sequence is 15 residues long.